This T cell receptor (beta chain) is drawn from a study of blood T cell repertoires in COVID-19. Per the original data handling: Reference gene primer amplification in the assay estimated nucleated cell counts. The repertoire was sequenced with immunoSEQ multiplex PCR; TCRdb's copy has only in-frame clones and lacks some. Clone size and the V and J calls come from that table; the DNA yielded D and trimming. This table has roughly 250,000 clones, about 86% appearing once. This clone has more than one count but fewer than ten. Seattle-derived patients entered the study during active infection and were followed longitudinally. The sequence was collected from a person aged 70 to 85 with COVID-19, enrolled during active disease. The sample consisted of peripheral blood.

The CDR3 region is CASREHGRTDTDTQYF. DNA of the CDR3: TGTGCCAGCAGAGAACACGGGAGAACGGACACAGATACGCAGTATTTT. The chain is built from TRBV6-6 and TRBJ2-3; D might be TRBD2 (6 bases). The V gene lost 6 bases and the J gene lost 2 bases, with 18 bases spanning the gap. Germline CDR1 MNHNY, CDR2 SVGAGI (reference sequence). CDR3 length: 16 residues.